Following are 3 T cell receptor beta chains from one sample sequenced in a study of T cells in Graves' hyperthyroidism and ophthalmopathy (dated by TCRdb to about 2019). Library generation was performed with multiplex PCR. Sequencer: Illumina HiSeq 2000. The TCR beta CDR3 regions were amplified from RNA transcripts. A first-round RT-PCR of the TCR CDR3 used the HTBI primer set with the Qiagen OneStep RT-PCR kit. TCRdb reprocessed the public reads (quality trimming at Q25 with fastp, clone calling with MiXCR) and kept in-frame beta chains. Merged by CDR3 protein, the rows form single entries marked with the most common genes and DNA. This sample is represented by a few hundred thousand distinct CDR3 sequences; approximately 15% of them were singletons. The biggest ten clones account for approximately 32% of the sample. Sequenced: blood. The origin of the receptors is a woman in her 30s with Graves' hyperthyroidism.

This clonotype was seen a handful of times. As DNA, the CDR3 is TGTGCCAGTAATGCCTTGGACTATGGCTACACCTTC. Translation: CASNALDYGYTF. The rearrangement joins TRBV19 to TRBJ1-2; D is unresolved. The CDR3 spans 12 residues. Trimming removed 7 bases at V and 3 bases at J, with 9 bases between. Germline V gene data show CDR1 as LNHDA and CDR2 as SQIVND (reference sequence).

There are many counts of this clonotype. The rearrangement uses TRBV12-3 or TRBV12-4 and TRBJ2-2, with 9 bases lining up with TRBD2. V was clipped by 3 bases and J by 7 bases; unmatched bases: 3. CDR3 length: 14 residues. CDR3 bases: TGTGCCAGCAGTTTTGTAGCGGGAGACGGGGAGCTGTTTTTT. Translation: CASSFVAGDGELFF.

Comment on this clonotype: This could be a read error, since a much larger clone is one nucleotide away. The rearrangement links TRBV7-9 to TRBJ2-1, with D possibly matching TRBD1 (6 bases). There are 16 residues in the CDR3. V gave up 8 bases and J gave up 12 bases, with 29 bases separating them. Germline lookup yields CDR1 SEHNR and CDR2 FQNEAQ (reference sequence). Here the CDR3 DNA reads TGTGCCAGCGCCGATGGGGGCCGTCCGACAGAATGGGGGCAGTTCTTC. It encodes CASADGGRPTEWGQFF. Supplemented by reference TRBV7-9 and TRBJ2-1, the full variable domain reads DTGVSQNPRHKITKRGQNVTFRCDPISEHNRLYWYRQTLGQGPEFLTYFQNEAQLEKSRLLSDRFSAERPKGSFSTLEIQRTEQGDSAMYLCASADGGRPTEWGQFFGPGTRLTVL.